This passage covers 30 T cell receptor beta chains from one sample sequenced in a study of early T cells in non-severe SARS-CoV-2 infection. TCRdb passed the 5' RACE reads through MiXCR, listing each CDR3 protein once. The data show approximately 32,000 distinct CDR3 sequences, with more than 4% seen just once and approximately 6.3% held by the top ten. The source material was whole blood. The receptors here all came from an adult who was a healthcare worker with PCR-confirmed SARS-CoV-2 infection or an uninfected control (not recorded which).

This sequence joins TRBV6-2 or TRBV6-3 and TRBJ2-1, with 8 bases aligning to TRBD1. The CDR3 length is 15 residues. J lost 1 base, V lost 6 bases, and 5 bases had no gene match. From germline, CDR1 is MNHEY and CDR2 SVGEGT. The CDR3 bases are TGTGCCAGCAGCTCAGGGGGCAGGTCCTACAATGAGCAGTTCTTC. Its translation: CASSSGGRSYNEQFF.

The DNA of the CDR3 is TGTGCCAGCAGCACGGGACAGGGATTCGACGAGCAGTACTTC. Translation: CASSTGQGFDEQYF. The chain recombines TRBV11-1 with TRBJ2-7, with TRBD1 identical over 9 bases. From germline, CDR1 is SGHAT and CDR2 FQDESV (reference sequence). The CDR3 consists of 14 residues. With V trimmed by 5 bases and J by 5 bases, 7 bases remained unmatched.

Only a few counts were recorded for this clonotype. The chain is built from TRBV6-2 or TRBV6-3 and TRBJ2-5; 7 bases fit TRBD1. V was clipped by 4 bases and J by 4 bases; unmatched bases: 6. This CDR3 has 14 residues. From germline, CDR1 is MNHEY and CDR2 SVGEGT. CDR3 amino acids: CASSSRDRGETQYF. The CDR3 DNA is TGTGCCAGCAGTTCTAGGGACAGAGGAGAGACCCAGTACTTC.

This clonotype was counted at least ten times. The chain couples TRBV5-1 to TRBJ2-4, with 7 bases matching TRBD1. J was trimmed by 8 bases and V by 6 bases; bases with no gene match: 11. The CDR3 runs 14 residues. Germline assignment: CDR1 SGHRS and CDR2 YFSETQ. The CDR3 DNA reads TGCGCCAGCACCATTTCGACAGGGTCGGACATTCAGTACTTC. Amino acid sequence: CASTISTGSDIQYF.

In its sample, this clonotype was seen many times. This chain uses TRBV14 with TRBJ2-1, with D perhaps matching TRBD1 or TRBD2 (5 bases each). The V gene lost 1 base and the J gene lost 9 bases, with 13 bases spanning the gap. Germline values: CDR1 SGHDN, CDR2 FVKESK. The CDR3 is 14 amino acids. The CDR3 sequence: CASSQVSRDGEQFF. The CDR3 DNA sequence: TGTGCCAGCAGCCAAGTGTCCCGGGACGGTGAGCAGTTCTTC.

Points on this clonotype: Just one base apart from a much larger clone, this may be a read error. The chain employs TRBV10-3 and TRBJ2-7; the D gene is possibly TRBD1 (6 bases). V was cut by 10 bases and J by 6 bases, with 19 bases left in between. The CDR3 runs to 13 residues. Germline values: CDR1 ENHRY, CDR2 SYGVKD. CDR3 DNA sequence: TGTGCCAACGGGCGGCAGGGGCCTGGCGAGCAGTACTTC. Protein: CANGRQGPGEQYF.

The genes are TRBV20-1 and TRBJ2-5; 7 bases agree with TRBD2. CDR1 is DFQATT and CDR2 is SNEGSKA in the germline V gene (reference sequence). The CDR3 contains 12 residues. The CDR3 DNA sequence: TGCAGCCCCCTGGGGGGGAGAGAGACCCAGTACTTC. Protein product: CSPLGGRETQYF.

In regard to this clonotype: This may arise from a read error, as a much more abundant clone is one base away. J is TRBJ2-3 and V is TRBV7-3, with TRBD1 identical over 9 bases. Germline CDR1 is SGHTA and CDR2 is FQGTGA. The CDR3 is 17 residues long. The CDR3 spells CASSLSPGQGFADTRYF. Written as DNA, the CDR3 is TGTGCCAGCAGCTTATCGCCGGGACAGGGTTTTGCAGATACGCGGTATTTT.

This clonotype was observed at least ten times. The rearrangement links TRBV3-1 to TRBJ2-7, with D unresolved. CDR3 size: 13 residues. Germline V gene sequence: CDR1 LGHDT, CDR2 YNNKEL (reference sequence). The V end lost 8 bases, the J end lost 1 base, and 12 bases lay between the germline ends. CDR3 sequence: CASFMTGSYEQYF. In nucleotides, the CDR3 is TGTGCCAGCTTTATGACGGGTTCCTACGAGCAGTACTTC.

This sequence joins TRBV3-1 and TRBJ2-1, with 9 bases aligning to TRBD1. Germline lookup yields CDR1 LGHDT and CDR2 YNNKEL (reference sequence). The CDR3 contains 14 residues. Trimming took 6 bases from V and 6 from J; bases not matched to a gene: 6. The CDR3, as DNA: TGTGCCAGCAGTCTCGGGACAGGGTCCAATGAGCAGTTCTTC. This sequence encodes CASSLGTGSNEQFF.

This clonotype was counted many times. The chain uses TRBV5-1 and TRBJ1-6; TRBD1 might be the D (5 bases). V shed 0 bases and J shed 8 bases, with 9 bases lying between them. The germline V gene encodes CDR1 SGHRS and CDR2 YFSETQ. The length of the CDR3 is 14 residues. For the CDR3, the DNA is TGCGCCAGCAGCTTGGAAGGGACCGATTCACCCCTCCACTTT. As protein: CASSLEGTDSPLHF. The variable domain in full, with the rest retrieved from reference TRBV5-1 and TRBJ1-6, is KAGVTQTPRYLIKTRGQQVTLSCSPISGHRSVSWYQQTPGQGLQFLFEYFSETQRNKGNFPGRFSGRQFSNSRSEMNVSTLELGDSALYLCASSLEGTDSPLHFGNGTRLTVT.

V usage is TRBV12-3 or TRBV12-4 and J usage is TRBJ1-2, with D possibly TRBD1 on 5 matching bases. V shed 6 bases and J shed 0 bases, with 23 bases lying between them. The CDR3 has 18 amino acids. For the CDR3, the DNA is TGTGCCAGCAGCCTCCGCTTCCGGGGCCTACCCTCTAACTATGGCTACACCTTC. Translating gives CASSLRFRGLPSNYGYTF.

This clonotype was recorded many times. The CDR3 spells CASSLTSGRRWGNIQYF. As DNA, the CDR3 is TGTGCCAGCAGCCTTACTAGCGGGAGGAGATGGGGGAACATTCAGTACTTC. The gene calls are TRBV7-2 and TRBJ2-4, with TRBD2 matching 12 bases. The CDR3 has 17 residues. CDR1 is SGHTA, CDR2 FQGNSA, per germline. V lost 5 bases to trimming and J lost 7 bases; unmatched junction nucleotides: 12. Using reference TRBV7-2 and TRBJ2-4 for the parts outside the CDR3, the full variable domain is GAGVSQSPSNKVTEKGKDVELRCDPISGHTALYWYRQSLGQGLEFLIYFQGNSAPDKSGLPSDRFSAERTGGSVSTLTIQRTQQEDSAVYLCASSLTSGRRWGNIQYFGAGTRLSVL.

This clonotype was observed many times. The chain joins TRBV18 to TRBJ1-1, with D hard to call. CDR1 is KGHSH, CDR2 LQKENI, per germline. This CDR3 has 12 amino acids. V shed 6 bases and J shed 7 bases, with 12 bases lying between them. The CDR3 sequence: CASSLTSSEAFF. Written as DNA, the CDR3 is TGTGCCAGCTCGCTTACCTCTAGTGAAGCTTTCTTT.

The rearrangement joins TRBV12-2 to TRBJ1-4; the D call of TRBD1 is as the table states it, not checked on the DNA. TRBV12-2 is reported as a pseudogene. This CDR3 region has 14 residues. The CDR3 spells CASRNPGPNEKLFF. CDR3 bases: TGTGCAAGTCGGAATCCGGGGCCTAATGAAAAACTGTTTTTT.

This clonotype was picked up many times. The CDR3 is CAMTPRTEYPNTGELFF. CDR3 coding DNA: TGCGCCATGACACCTAGGACAGAATACCCTAACACCGGGGAGCTGTTTTTT. The rearrangement joins TRBV10-2 to TRBJ2-2; D perhaps matches TRBD1 (6 bases). Trimming pared 10 bases from V and 2 bases from J, leaving 23 bases between. The CDR3 runs 17 residues. Germline assignment: CDR1 WSHSY and CDR2 SAAADI.

The J gene is TRBJ2-7, the V gene TRBV4-2; 16 nucleotides match TRBD2. V trimming: 1 base; J trimming: 2 bases; junction bases outside the gene matches: 11. Per germline, CDR1 LGHNA and CDR2 YNFKEQ. This CDR3 spans 20 amino acids. The CDR3 DNA sequence: TGTGCCAGCAGCCAAGCTCAGGCCGGGACTAGCGGGGGGGTTCCCTACGAGCAGTACTTC. Residues: CASSQAQAGTSGGVPYEQYF.

This clonotype has a count of ten or more. The CDR3 spells CASSTYTYEQYF. CDR3 in DNA: TGTGCCAGCAGCACGTACACCTACGAGCAGTACTTC. The J gene is TRBJ2-7, the V gene TRBV7-2; no definite D call. Germline values: CDR1 SGHTA, CDR2 FQGNSA. The germline V and J ends were trimmed by 5 bases and 2 bases, with 7 bases remaining between them. The CDR3 length is 12 residues.

The table lists this clonotype with many counts. This chain uses TRBV12-3 or TRBV12-4 with TRBJ2-3; D not resolved. V dropped 8 bases and J dropped 0 bases, with 12 bases sitting between them. CDR3 size: 14 residues. CDR3 DNA: TGTGCCAGCGGTCCGGGCCGCAGCACAGATACGCAGTATTTT. Its protein is CASGPGRSTDTQYF.

This clonotype occurred a few times. The chain carries TRBV9 and TRBJ1-1, with unresolved D. The ends were cut back, 1 base at V and 4 bases at J, with 11 bases in the middle. CDR1 is SGDLS, CDR2 YYNGEE, per germline. This CDR3 is built from 14 residues. The DNA of the CDR3 is TGTGCCAGCAGCGTAAGAGGGTCGGGCACTGAAGCTTTCTTT. Protein product: CASSVRGSGTEAFF.

This clonotype showed up many times. The J gene is TRBJ1-1, the V gene TRBV25-1; no reliable D call. There are 11 residues in the CDR3. In germline, CDR1 is MGHDK, CDR2 SYGVNS. V was trimmed by 1 base and J by 11 bases, leaving 8 bases between them. The DNA for the CDR3 is TGTGCCAGCAGTGAATCCGCGTTTGCTTTCTTT. Translation: CASSESAFAFF.

This clonotype was detected ten times or more. The V gene is TRBV25-1, the J gene TRBJ2-5; TRBD2 matches at 7 bases. CDR3 size: 14 residues. V was pared by 4 bases and J by 1 base, with 3 bases of the junction left unmatched. Germline V gives CDR1 MGHDK, CDR2 SYGVNS. Here the CDR3 DNA reads TGTGCCAGCAGTGTGGGGGGGTTCCAAGAGACCCAGTACTTC. Translated, it gives CASSVGGFQETQYF. Using reference TRBV25-1 and TRBJ2-5 for the parts outside the CDR3, the full variable domain is EADIYQTPRYLVIGTGKKITLECSQTMGHDKMYWYQQDPGMELHLIHYSYGVNSTEKGDLSSESTVSRIRTEHFPLTLESARPSHTSQYLCASSVGGFQETQYFGPGTRLLVL.

This clonotype was seen many times. The chain has TRBV7-6 and TRBJ2-5, with TRBD1 matching over 8 bases. This CDR3 spans 17 amino acids. Looked up from germline, CDR1 is SGHVS and CDR2 is FNYEAQ. With V trimmed by 1 base and J by 5 bases, 12 bases remained unmatched. The CDR3 DNA follows: TGTGCCAGCAGCTTAGGATCTTCAGGGGGCCCGGGGGAGACCCAGTACTTC. This codes for CASSLGSSGGPGETQYF.

This clonotype was counted many times. This chain uses TRBV24-1 with TRBJ2-7, with 8 bases identical to TRBD1. Losses at the gene ends were 5 bases for V and 5 bases for J; bases not matched to a gene: 7. This CDR3 contains 14 residues. The germline CDR1 and CDR2 sequences are KGHDR and SFDVKD. CDR3 DNA: TGTGCCACCAGTGCCGGGACAGGAGCTAACGAGCAGTACTTC. Residues: CATSAGTGANEQYF.

By sample fraction, this clonotype is medium-sized (0.01 to 0.1%). The genes are TRBV12-3 or TRBV12-4 and TRBJ1-5; D possibly corresponds to TRBD1 (5 bases). CDR3 length: 14 residues. Trimming stripped 2 bases from V and 6 bases from J, with 11 bases between. The CDR3 sequence is CASSLTGGGQPQHF. As DNA, the CDR3 is TGTGCCAGCAGTTTAACCGGGGGTGGTCAGCCCCAGCATTTT.

This clonotype was counted ten times or more. This chain joins TRBV7-8 and TRBJ2-7, with 8 bases lining up with TRBD1. The CDR3 has 16 amino acids. The ends lost 5 bases at V and 0 bases at J; junction bases unmatched: 9. Germline V CDR1 and CDR2: SGHVS, FQNEAQ. The CDR3 spells CASSPRRDRSSYEQYF. The CDR3 coding sequence is TGTGCCAGCAGCCCCCGCCGGGACAGGAGCTCCTACGAGCAGTACTTC.

V usage is TRBV5-1 and J usage is TRBJ2-3, with a possible D match to TRBD1 (5 bases). Trimming took off 4 bases at V and 5 bases at J, with 17 bases between the two ends. This CDR3 is built from 15 residues. CDR1 and CDR2 from the germline V gene are SGHRS and YFSETQ. The CDR3 sequence: CASSAPKGVEDTQYF. The DNA of the CDR3 is TGCGCCAGCAGCGCCCCAAAAGGGGTGGAAGATACGCAGTATTTT.

The chain links TRBV7-9 to TRBJ2-7; 9 nucleotides agree with TRBD1. Germline CDR1 SEHNR, CDR2 FQNEAQ (reference sequence). Trimming at V came to 5 bases and at J to 4 bases, leaving 6 bases not matched to a gene. This CDR3 spans 14 amino acids. CDR3 amino acids: CASSQGQGPYEQYF. The CDR3 DNA is TGTGCCAGCAGCCAGGGACAGGGTCCGTACGAGCAGTACTTC.

This clonotype showed up many times. The V gene is TRBV6-2 or TRBV6-3, the J gene TRBJ1-1, with D unresolved. Germline V gene lookup returns CDR1 MNHEY and CDR2 SVGEGT. The V end lost 6 bases, the J end lost 0 bases, and 17 bases lay between the germline ends. The CDR3 spans 16 residues. As DNA, the CDR3 is TGTGCCAGCAGGTATCTCCTGTCGGGGATGAACACTGAAGCTTTCTTT. This encodes CASRYLLSGMNTEAFF.

This chain connects TRBV14 to TRBJ2-3, with a tentative D call TRBD1 (5 bases). V lost 4 bases and J lost 0, with 8 bases in between. Looked up from germline, CDR1 is SGHDN and CDR2 is FVKESK. The CDR3 runs to 14 residues. CDR3 sequence: CASSPQVSTDTQYF. CDR3 sequence (DNA): TGTGCCAGCAGCCCACAGGTCAGCACAGATACGCAGTATTTT.